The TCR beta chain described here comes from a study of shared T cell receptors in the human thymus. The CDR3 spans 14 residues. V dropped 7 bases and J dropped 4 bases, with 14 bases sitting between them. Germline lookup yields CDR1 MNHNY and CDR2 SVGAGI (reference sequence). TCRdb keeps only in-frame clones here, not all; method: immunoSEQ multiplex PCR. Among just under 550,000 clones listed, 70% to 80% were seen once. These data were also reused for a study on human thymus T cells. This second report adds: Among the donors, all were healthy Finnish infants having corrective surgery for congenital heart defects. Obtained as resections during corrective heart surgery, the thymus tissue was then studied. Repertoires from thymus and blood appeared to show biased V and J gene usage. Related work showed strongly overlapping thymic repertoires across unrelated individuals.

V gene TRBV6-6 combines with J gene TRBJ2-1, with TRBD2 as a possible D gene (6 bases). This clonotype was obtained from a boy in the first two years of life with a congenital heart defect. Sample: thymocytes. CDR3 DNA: TGTGCCAGCACCCAGCGGGCCGGGTACAATGAGCAGTTCTTC. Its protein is CASTQRAGYNEQFF.